This T cell receptor (beta chain) emerged from a study of T-cell reconstitution after alpha-beta-depleted transplantation in children. The CDR3 has 14 amino acids. Germline V gives CDR1 MNHEY, CDR2 SMNVEV (reference sequence). Germline trimming cut 6 bases from V and 0 bases from J; bases unmatched to any gene: 4. Preparing the TCRbeta library involved the use of unique molecular identifiers. Via MiXCR, TCRdb re-called the PCR reads, giving one row per CDR3 protein. The data contain some 500,000 distinct CDR3 sequences, about 18% of them singletons. The chain uses TRBV27 and TRBJ2-7, with 8 positions matching TRBD1. The specimen comprised PBMCs from the stem cell graft donor, sampled from the stem cell graft. This receptor was identified in a human donor who donated a stem cell graft to a child with acute lymphoblastic leukemia. The chain's CDR3 is CASSDRGISYEQYF. The CDR3 DNA follows: TGTGCCAGCAGCGACAGGGGAATCTCCTACGAGCAGTACTTC.